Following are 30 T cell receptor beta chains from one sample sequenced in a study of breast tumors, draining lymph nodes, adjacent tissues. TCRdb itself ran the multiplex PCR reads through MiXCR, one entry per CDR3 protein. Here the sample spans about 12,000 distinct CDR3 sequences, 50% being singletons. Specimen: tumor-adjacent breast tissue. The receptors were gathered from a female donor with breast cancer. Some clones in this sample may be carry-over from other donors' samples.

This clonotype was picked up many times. DNA of the CDR3: TGTGCCAGCAGCCAAGAGGTTTCAGCTAGCGGGAGGAAGATGGGAGAGACCCAGTACTTC. Protein sequence: CASSQEVSASGRKMGETQYF. J is TRBJ2-5 and V is TRBV3-1; TRBD2 aligns across 11 bases. The germline CDR1 and CDR2 sequences are LGHDT and YNNKEL (reference sequence). With 0 bases clipped from V and 4 bases from J, the junction kept 16 bases outside the gene matches. The CDR3 is 20 residues long.

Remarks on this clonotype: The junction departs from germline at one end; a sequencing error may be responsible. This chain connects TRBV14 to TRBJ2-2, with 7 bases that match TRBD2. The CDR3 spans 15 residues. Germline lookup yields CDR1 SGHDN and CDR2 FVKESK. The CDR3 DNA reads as TGTGCCAGCAGCCGAAGGGAGGGGCGCGACGGGGGGCTGTTTTTT. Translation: CASSRREGRDGGLFF.

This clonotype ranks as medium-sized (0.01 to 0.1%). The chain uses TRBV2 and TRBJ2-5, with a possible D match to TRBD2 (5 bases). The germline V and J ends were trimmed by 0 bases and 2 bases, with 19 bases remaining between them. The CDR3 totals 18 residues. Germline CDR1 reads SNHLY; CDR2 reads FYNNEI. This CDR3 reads CASSEAPVGAFLQETQYF. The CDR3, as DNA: TGTGCCAGCAGTGAAGCTCCGGTGGGAGCCTTCCTTCAAGAGACCCAGTACTTC.

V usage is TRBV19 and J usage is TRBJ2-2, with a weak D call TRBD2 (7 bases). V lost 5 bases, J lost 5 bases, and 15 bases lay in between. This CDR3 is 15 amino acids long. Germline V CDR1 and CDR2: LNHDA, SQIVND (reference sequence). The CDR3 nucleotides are TGTGCCAGTAGTTTCGCGGGGGCGGGAACCGGGGAGCTGTTTTTT. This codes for CASSFAGAGTGELFF.

DNA for the CDR3: TGTGCCAGCAGCTTGGACTCGATTGAGCAGTTCTTC. It specifies CASSLDSIEQFF. The genes are TRBV5-5 and TRBJ2-1; D gene unclear. The CDR3 length is 12 residues. Germline CDR1 reads SGHKS; CDR2 reads YYEKEE (reference sequence). Trimming cost V 0 bases and J 9 bases, with 7 bases left between them. Full variable domain (rest looked up from reference TRBV5-5 and TRBJ2-1): DAGVTQSPTHLIKTRGQQVTLRCSPISGHKSVSWYQQVLGQGPQFIFQYYEKEERGRGNFPDRFSARQFPNYSSELNVNALLLGDSALYLCASSLDSIEQFFGPGTRLTVL.

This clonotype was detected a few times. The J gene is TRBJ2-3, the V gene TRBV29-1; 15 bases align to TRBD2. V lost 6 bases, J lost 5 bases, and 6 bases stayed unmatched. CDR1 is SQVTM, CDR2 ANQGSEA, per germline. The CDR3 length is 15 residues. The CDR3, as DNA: TGCAGCGTAGGGACTAGCGGGGGGCCTCAAGATACGCAGTATTTT. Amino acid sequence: CSVGTSGGPQDTQYF.

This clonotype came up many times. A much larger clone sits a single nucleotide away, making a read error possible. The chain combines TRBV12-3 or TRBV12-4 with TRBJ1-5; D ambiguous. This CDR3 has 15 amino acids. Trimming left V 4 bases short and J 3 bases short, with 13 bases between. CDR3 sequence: CASSCRHTNNQPQHF. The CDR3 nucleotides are TGTGCCAGCAGTTGCAGACACACGAACAATCAGCCCCAGCATTTT.

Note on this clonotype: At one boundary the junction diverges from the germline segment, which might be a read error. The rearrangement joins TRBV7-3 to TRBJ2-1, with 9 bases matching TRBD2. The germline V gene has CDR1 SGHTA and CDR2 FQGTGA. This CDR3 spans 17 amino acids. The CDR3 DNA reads TGTGCCAGCAGCAAGGACAGGCGGGAGGGCCCCTACAGTGAGCAGTTCTTC. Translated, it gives CASSKDRREGPYSEQFF.

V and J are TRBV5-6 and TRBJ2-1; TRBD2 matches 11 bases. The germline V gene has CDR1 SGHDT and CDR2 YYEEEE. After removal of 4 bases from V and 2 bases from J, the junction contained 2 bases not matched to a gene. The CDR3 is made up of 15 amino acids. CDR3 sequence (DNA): TGTGCCAGCAGCCAGGGACTAGCGGCCTACAATGAGCAGTTCTTC. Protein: CASSQGLAAYNEQFF.

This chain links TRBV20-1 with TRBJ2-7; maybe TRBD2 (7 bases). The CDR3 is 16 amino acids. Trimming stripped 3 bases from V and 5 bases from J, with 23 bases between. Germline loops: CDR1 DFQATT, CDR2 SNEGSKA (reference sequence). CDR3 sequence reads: CSARRIGGAALDEQYF. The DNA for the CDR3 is TGCAGTGCTAGGAGAATTGGGGGGGCGGCTCTTGACGAGCAGTACTTC.

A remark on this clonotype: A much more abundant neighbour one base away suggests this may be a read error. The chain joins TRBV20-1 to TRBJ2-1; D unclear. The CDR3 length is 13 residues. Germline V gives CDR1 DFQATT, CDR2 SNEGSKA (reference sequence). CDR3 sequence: CSAARSSYDEQFF. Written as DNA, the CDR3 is TGCAGTGCTGCCCGTAGCTCCTACGATGAGCAGTTCTTC.

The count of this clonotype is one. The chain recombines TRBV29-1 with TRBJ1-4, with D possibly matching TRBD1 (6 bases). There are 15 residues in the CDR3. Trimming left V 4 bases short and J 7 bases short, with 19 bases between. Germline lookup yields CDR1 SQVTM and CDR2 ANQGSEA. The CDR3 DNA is TGCAGCGTTGCGACAACAAACAGGGAAAGTGAAAAACTGTTTTTT. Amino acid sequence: CSVATTNRESEKLFF.

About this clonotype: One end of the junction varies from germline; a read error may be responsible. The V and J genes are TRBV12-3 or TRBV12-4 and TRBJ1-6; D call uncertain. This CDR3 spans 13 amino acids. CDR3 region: CASSLVADSPLHF. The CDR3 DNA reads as TGCGCCAGCAGTTTAGTGGCGGATTCACCCCTCCACTTT.

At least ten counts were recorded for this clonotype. The CDR3 coding sequence is TGTGCCAGCGGAGTAAGTCCGTTAGCGGGAGTTTACAATGAGCAGTTCTTC. Translated, it gives CASGVSPLAGVYNEQFF. The rearrangement uses TRBV27 and TRBJ2-1, with TRBD2 matching 9 bases. The germline V gene encodes CDR1 MNHEY and CDR2 SMNVEV (reference sequence). The trim removed 8 bases at V and 4 bases at J, leaving 15 bases unmatched. The CDR3 consists of 17 residues.

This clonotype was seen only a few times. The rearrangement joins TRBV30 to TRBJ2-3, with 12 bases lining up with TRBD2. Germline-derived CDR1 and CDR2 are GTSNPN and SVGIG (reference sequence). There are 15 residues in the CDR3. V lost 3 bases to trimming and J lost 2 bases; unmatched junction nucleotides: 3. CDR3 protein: CAWSPSGGDTDTQYF. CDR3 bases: TGTGCCTGGAGCCCTAGCGGGGGGGACACAGATACGCAGTATTTT.

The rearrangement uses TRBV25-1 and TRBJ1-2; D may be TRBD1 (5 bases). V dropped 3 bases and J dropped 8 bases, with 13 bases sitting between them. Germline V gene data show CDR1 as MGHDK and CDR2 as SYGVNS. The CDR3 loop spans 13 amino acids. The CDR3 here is CASSDSGWRGYTF. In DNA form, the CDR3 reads TGTGCCAGCAGTGATTCAGGGTGGAGGGGCTACACCTTC.

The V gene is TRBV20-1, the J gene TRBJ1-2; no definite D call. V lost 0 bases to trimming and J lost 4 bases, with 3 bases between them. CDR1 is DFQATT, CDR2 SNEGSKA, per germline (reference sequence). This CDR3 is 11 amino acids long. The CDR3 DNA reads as TGCAGTGCTAGAGATACCTATGGCTACACCTTC. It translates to CSARDTYGYTF.

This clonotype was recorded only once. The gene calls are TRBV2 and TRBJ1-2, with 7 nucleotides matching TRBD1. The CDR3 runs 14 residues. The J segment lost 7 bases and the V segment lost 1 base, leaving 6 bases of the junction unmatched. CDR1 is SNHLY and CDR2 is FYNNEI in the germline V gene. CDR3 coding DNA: TGTGCCAGCAGTGAAGGGAGAGACAGGGCTGGCTACACCTTC. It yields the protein CASSEGRDRAGYTF.

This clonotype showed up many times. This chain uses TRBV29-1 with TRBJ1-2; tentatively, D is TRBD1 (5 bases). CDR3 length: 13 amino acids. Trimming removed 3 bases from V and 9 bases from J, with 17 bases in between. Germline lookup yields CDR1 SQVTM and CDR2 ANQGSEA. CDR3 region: CSVDRDGGMSYTF. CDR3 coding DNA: TGCAGCGTTGACAGGGACGGTGGTATGAGCTACACCTTC.

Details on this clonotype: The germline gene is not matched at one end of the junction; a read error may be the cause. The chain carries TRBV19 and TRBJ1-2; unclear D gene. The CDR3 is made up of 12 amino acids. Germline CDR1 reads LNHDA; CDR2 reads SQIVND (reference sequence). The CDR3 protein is CASSRPSPGLPF. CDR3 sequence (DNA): TGTGCCAGTAGTAGGCCGTCCCCGGGCTTACCCTTC. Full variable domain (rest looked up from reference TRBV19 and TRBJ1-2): DGGITQSPKYLFRKEGQNVTLSCEQNLNHDAMYWYRQDPGQGLRLIYYSQIVNDFQKGDIAEGYSVSREKKESFPLTVTSAQKNPTAFYLCASSRPSPGLPFGSGTRLTVV.

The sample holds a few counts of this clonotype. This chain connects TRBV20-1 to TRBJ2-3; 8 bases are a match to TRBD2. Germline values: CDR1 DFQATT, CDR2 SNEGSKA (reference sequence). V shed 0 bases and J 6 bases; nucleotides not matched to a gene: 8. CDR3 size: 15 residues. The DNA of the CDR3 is TGCAGTGCTAGAGATCGGGGGGGGGGGGTGGATACGCAGTATTTT. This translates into CSARDRGGGVDTQYF.

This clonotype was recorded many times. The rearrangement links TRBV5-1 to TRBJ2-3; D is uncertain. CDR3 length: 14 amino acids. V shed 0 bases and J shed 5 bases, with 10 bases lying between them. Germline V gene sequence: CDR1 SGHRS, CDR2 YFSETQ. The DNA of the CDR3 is TGCGCCAGCAGCTTGGGAGACTTGGTAGATACGCAGTATTTT. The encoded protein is CASSLGDLVDTQYF.

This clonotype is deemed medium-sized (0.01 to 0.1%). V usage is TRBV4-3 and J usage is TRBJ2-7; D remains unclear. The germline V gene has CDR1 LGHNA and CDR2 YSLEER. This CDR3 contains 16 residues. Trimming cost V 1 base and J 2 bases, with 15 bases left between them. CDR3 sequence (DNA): TGCGCCAGCAGCCAAGGCACAGCCGACCCAGCCTACGAGCAGTACTTC. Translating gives CASSQGTADPAYEQYF.

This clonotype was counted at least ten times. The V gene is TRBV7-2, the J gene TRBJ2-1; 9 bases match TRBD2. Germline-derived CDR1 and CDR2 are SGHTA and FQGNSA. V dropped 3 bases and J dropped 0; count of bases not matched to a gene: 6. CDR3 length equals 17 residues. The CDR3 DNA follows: TGTGCCAGCAGCTTGTCAGCGGGAGGTCCCTCCTACAATGAGCAGTTCTTC. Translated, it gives CASSLSAGGPSYNEQFF.

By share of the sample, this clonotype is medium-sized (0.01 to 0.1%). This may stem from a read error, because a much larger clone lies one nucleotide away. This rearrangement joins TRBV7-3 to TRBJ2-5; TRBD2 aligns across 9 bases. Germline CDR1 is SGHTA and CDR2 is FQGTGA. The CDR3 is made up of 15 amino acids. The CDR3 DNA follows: TGTGCCAGCAGCTTCGGCGGGAGGGCCCAGGAGACCCAGCACTTC. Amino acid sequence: CASSFGGRAQETQHF.

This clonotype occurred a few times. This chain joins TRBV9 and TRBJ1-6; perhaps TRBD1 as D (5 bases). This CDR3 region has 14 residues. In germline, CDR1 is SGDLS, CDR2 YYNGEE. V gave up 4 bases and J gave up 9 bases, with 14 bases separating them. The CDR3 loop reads CASSPRQGISPLHF. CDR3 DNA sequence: TGTGCCAGCAGCCCTCGTCAGGGAATTTCACCCCTCCACTTT.

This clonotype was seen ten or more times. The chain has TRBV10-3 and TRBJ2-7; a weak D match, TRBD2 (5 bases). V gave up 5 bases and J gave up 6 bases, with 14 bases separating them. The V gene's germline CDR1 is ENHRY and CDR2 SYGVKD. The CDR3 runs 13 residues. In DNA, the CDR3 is TGTGCCATCAGTCCCGGGTTTGAGGGCGAGCAGTACTTC. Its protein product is CAISPGFEGEQYF.

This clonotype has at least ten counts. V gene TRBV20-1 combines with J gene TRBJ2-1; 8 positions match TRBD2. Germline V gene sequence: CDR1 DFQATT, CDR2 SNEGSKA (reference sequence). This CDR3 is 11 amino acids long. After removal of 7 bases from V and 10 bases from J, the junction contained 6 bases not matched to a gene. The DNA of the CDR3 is TGCAGTGTAGCGGGAAACGTCGAGCAGTTCTTC. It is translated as CSVAGNVEQFF.

CDR3 amino acids: CASSFGTYEQYF. For the CDR3, the DNA is TGTGCCAGCAGCTTTGGAACCTACGAGCAGTACTTC. This chain uses TRBV11-2 with TRBJ2-7; D not resolved. V dropped 3 bases and J dropped 2 bases, with 5 bases sitting between them. This CDR3 region has 12 residues. Germline V lookup: CDR1 SGHAT, CDR2 FQNNGV.

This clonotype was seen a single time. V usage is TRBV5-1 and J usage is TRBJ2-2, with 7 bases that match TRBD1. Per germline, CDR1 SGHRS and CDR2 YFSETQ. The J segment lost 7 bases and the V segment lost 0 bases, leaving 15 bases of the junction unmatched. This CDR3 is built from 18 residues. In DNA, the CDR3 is TGCGCCAGCAGCTTGGCCTCACAAGGACAGGCTGGGGGCGGGGAGCTGTTTTTT. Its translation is CASSLASQGQAGGGELFF.